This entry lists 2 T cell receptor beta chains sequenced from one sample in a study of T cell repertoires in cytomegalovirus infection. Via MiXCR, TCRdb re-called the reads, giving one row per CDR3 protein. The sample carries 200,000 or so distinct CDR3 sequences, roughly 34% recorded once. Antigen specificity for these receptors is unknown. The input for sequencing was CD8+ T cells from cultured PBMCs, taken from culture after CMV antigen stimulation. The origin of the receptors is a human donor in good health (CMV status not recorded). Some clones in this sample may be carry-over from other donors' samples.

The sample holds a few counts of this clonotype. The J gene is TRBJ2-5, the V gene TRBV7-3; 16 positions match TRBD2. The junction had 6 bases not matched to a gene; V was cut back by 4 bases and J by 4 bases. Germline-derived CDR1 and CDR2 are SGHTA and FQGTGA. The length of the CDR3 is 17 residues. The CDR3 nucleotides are TGTGCCAGCAGCTCGGGGACTAGCGGGGGGGAACGAGAGACCCAGTACTTC. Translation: CASSSGTSGGERETQYF.

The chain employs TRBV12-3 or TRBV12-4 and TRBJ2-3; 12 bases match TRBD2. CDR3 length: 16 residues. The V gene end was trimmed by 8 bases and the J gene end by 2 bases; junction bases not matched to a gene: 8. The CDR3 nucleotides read TGTGCCAGCCGTTACCCTAGCGGGGGGGCCACAGATACGCAGTATTTT. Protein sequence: CASRYPSGGATDTQYF.